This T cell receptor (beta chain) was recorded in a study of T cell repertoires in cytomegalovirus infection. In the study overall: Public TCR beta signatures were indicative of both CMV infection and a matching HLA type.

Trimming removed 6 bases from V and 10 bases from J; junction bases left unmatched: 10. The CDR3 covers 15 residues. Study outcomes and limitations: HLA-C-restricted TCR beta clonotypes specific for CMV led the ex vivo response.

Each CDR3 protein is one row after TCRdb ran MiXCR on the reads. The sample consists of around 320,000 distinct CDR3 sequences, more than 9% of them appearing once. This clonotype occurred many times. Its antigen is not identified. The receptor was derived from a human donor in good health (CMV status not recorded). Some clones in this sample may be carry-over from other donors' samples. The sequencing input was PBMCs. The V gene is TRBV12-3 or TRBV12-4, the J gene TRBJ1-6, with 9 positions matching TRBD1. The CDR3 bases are TGTGCCAGCAGCCCAAGCGGGGACAGGGCCTCACCCCTCCACTTT. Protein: CASSPSGDRASPLHF.